The T cell receptor (beta chain) under discussion was sequenced for a study of T cell responses to AZD1222 COVID-19 vaccine. General study results and limits: Donors were chiefly white British, with a greater number of females, and clonal diversity was perhaps underestimated. Spike-wide coverage was observed for vaccine-associated CD4 TCRs, with dominant responses at 160-218 and 743-854. With two AZD1222 doses given, Spike-specific TCR breadth and depth both rose.

V was shortened by 6 bases and J by 2 bases, with 10 bases between the two germline ends. The CDR3 is made up of 13 amino acids. Germline CDR1 MNHEY, CDR2 SMNVEV (reference sequence). With respect to this clone: What it binds is unknown. Other DNA sequences within the sample encode an identical CDR3.

Measured with immunoSEQ multiplex PCR; TCRdb has only the in-frame clones, and not every one. The sample holds more than 95,000 clones, about nine tenths seen once. The TCR sequence derives from an adult in good health. The sequences come from peripheral blood, collected on day 0 of AZD1222 vaccination. This rearrangement joins TRBV27 to TRBJ1-1; possible D gene TRBD1, 5 bases. The CDR3 region has the DNA TGTGCCAGCAGCCTGGGGGGAAACACTGAAGCTTTCTTT. Its protein is CASSLGGNTEAFF.